This T cell receptor (beta chain) was identified in a study of breast tumors, draining lymph nodes, adjacent tissues. This clonotype appeared many times. The antigen is undetermined. TCRdb called the multiplex PCR reads again in MiXCR, with one record for every CDR3 protein. The table has 100,000 to 150,000 distinct CDR3 sequences, approximately 20% seen once. Per the germline V gene, CDR1 is DFQATT and CDR2 is SNEGSKA (reference sequence). With V trimmed by 0 bases and J by 6 bases, 6 bases remained unmatched. The CDR3 loop spans 15 amino acids. The lymph nodes were axillary draining lymph nodes from breast cancer patients. General study results and limits: Tumor repertoires ranked between lymph nodes and nontumor tissue in diversity, with V and J gene preferences. That most tumor T cells come from lymph nodes remained unproven. The data were judged consistent with most tumor T cells coming from lymph node and expanding in tumor.

This receptor was obtained from a female donor with breast cancer. Some clones in this sample may be carry-over from other donors' samples. Material for sequencing was axillary lymph node tissue. The chain combines TRBV20-1 with TRBJ2-1, with TRBD2 matching over 9 bases. CDR3 region: CSARDRGLAGNEQFF. The DNA for the CDR3 is TGCAGTGCTAGAGATCGGGGACTAGCTGGCAATGAGCAGTTCTTC.